This is a list of T cell receptor beta chains from one sample in a study of CD8 T cells in Susac syndrome. TCRdb recomputed calls from the immunoSEQ multiplex PCR reads with MiXCR, one row per CDR3 protein. The data hold about 80,000 distinct CDR3 sequences, with roughly 91% observed a single time. Input material: CD4+ T cells from PBMCs. These receptor sequences come from a human donor with Susac syndrome. Both conserved end residues are part of each CDR3. The D gene is left open where the match is weak. The size of a clone is reported for some rows only, either as once, few or many, or as a class for expanded clones.

CDR3: CASSLSGTPPYEQYF
DNA: TGTGCCAGCAGCCTCTCCGGGACCCCTCCCTACGAGCAGTACTTC
D: -
size: -
V: TRBV14
J: TRBJ2-7

CDR3: CASSPDQGDTQYF
DNA: TGTGCCAGCAGCCCGGACCAGGGAGATACGCAGTATTTT
D: -
size: once
V: TRBV7-9
J: TRBJ2-3

CDR3: CASSKVPSGYTF
DNA: TGTGCCAGCAGCAAAGTGCCGAGTGGCTACACCTTC
D: -
size: -
V: TRBV21-1
J: TRBJ1-2

CDR3: CASSLLPGQGGAETQYF
DNA: TGTGCCAGCAGCCTTCTTCCGGGACAGGGGGGCGCAGAGACCCAGTACTTC
D: TRBD1
size: -
V: TRBV4-2
J: TRBJ2-5

CDR3: CSAHNNVGTEAFF
DNA: TGCAGTGCTCATAATAATGTCGGCACTGAAGCTTTCTTT
D: -
size: -
V: TRBV20-1
J: TRBJ1-1

CDR3: CASSGRDRGSLYEQYF
DNA: TGTGCCAGCAGCGGCCGGGACAGGGGTAGTCTCTACGAGCAGTACTTC
D: TRBD1
size: -
V: TRBV28
J: TRBJ2-7

CDR3: CSVAGNYGYTF
DNA: TGCAGCGTTGCCGGAAACTATGGCTACACCTTC
D: -
size: -
V: TRBV29-1
J: TRBJ1-2

CDR3: CASSQARTQQFF
DNA: TGCGCCAGCAGCCAGGCCCGGACTCAGCAGTTCTTC
D: -
size: -
V: TRBV4-3
J: TRBJ2-1

CDR3: CATKRTGGNEQFF
DNA: TGTGCCACCAAAAGGACAGGGGGCAATGAGCAGTTCTTC
D: TRBD1
size: -
V: TRBV24-1
J: TRBJ2-1

CDR3: CASSVVRTVNSPPHF
DNA: TGTGCCAGCAGCGTTGTGAGGACAGTTAATTCACCCCCCCACTTT
D: -
size: -
V: TRBV9
J: TRBJ1-6

CDR3: CSVIRDSGNYEQYF
DNA: TGCAGTGTAATCCGGGACAGCGGGAACTACGAGCAGTACTTC
D: -
size: -
V: TRBV20-1
J: TRBJ2-7

CDR3: CAISEGLAKNIQYF
DNA: TGTGCCATCAGTGAAGGCCTAGCCAAAAACATTCAGTACTTC
D: -
size: -
V: TRBV10-3
J: TRBJ2-4

CDR3: CASSRDNEKLFF
DNA: TGTGCCAGCAGCCGGGACAATGAAAAACTGTTTTTT
D: -
size: once
V: TRBV9
J: TRBJ1-4

CDR3: CASSYSGTNYNEQFF
DNA: TGTGCCAGCAGTTACTCGGGTACTAACTACAATGAGCAGTTCTTC
D: -
size: -
V: TRBV6-2/TRBV6-3
J: TRBJ2-1

CDR3: CASSLHFTGYGYTF
DNA: TGTGCCAGCAGTCTTCACTTTACAGGGTACGGCTACACCTTC
D: -
size: -
V: TRBV6-4
J: TRBJ1-2

CDR3: CASSRYRALGPDTQYF
DNA: TGTGCCAGCAGTCGCTACAGGGCCCTCGGCCCAGATACGCAGTATTTT
D: -
size: -
V: TRBV12-3/TRBV12-4
J: TRBJ2-3

CDR3: CASSKSRVSGELFF
DNA: TGTGCCAGCAGCAAGAGCAGAGTGTCCGGGGAGCTGTTTTTT
D: -
size: -
V: TRBV5-6
J: TRBJ2-2

CDR3: CASSYPIPTSGSSDTQYF
DNA: TGTGCCAGCAGTTACCCAATCCCGACTAGCGGGAGCTCCGATACGCAGTATTTT
D: TRBD2
size: -
V: TRBV6-5
J: TRBJ2-3

CDR3: CASSLARENEQFF
DNA: TGTGCCAGCAGTCTGGCTAGGGAAAATGAGCAGTTCTTC
D: -
size: once
V: TRBV6-1
J: TRBJ2-1

CDR3: CASGGNTIYF
DNA: TGTGCCTCAGGTGGAAACACCATATATTTT
D: -
size: -
V: TRBV3-1
J: TRBJ1-3

CDR3: CASSLTSGPGYGELFF
DNA: TGTGCCAGCAGCTTGACTAGCGGGCCAGGATACGGGGAGCTGTTTTTT
D: TRBD2
size: once
V: TRBV7-2
J: TRBJ2-2

CDR3: CASSYSSLVLHNEQFF
DNA: TGTGCCAGCAGTTACTCGTCTCTTGTACTCCACAATGAGCAGTTCTTC
D: -
size: -
V: TRBV6-2/TRBV6-3
J: TRBJ2-1

CDR3: CASSYRAETQYF
DNA: TGTGCCAGCAGCTACAGGGCAGAGACCCAGTACTTC
D: -
size: -
V: TRBV11-2
J: TRBJ2-5

CDR3: CASSRGGYGYTF
DNA: TGTGCCAGCAGCCGGGGGGGGTATGGCTACACCTTC
D: -
size: -
V: TRBV28
J: TRBJ1-2

CDR3: CASSVPGTGYTGELFF
DNA: TGTGCCAGCAGCGTACCCGGGACAGGGTACACCGGGGAGCTGTTTTTT
D: TRBD1
size: -
V: TRBV7-2
J: TRBJ2-2

CDR3: CASSLIPNSSYEQYF
DNA: TGTGCCAGCAGCTTAATCCCCAATAGCTCCTACGAGCAGTACTTC
D: -
size: -
V: TRBV7-3
J: TRBJ2-7

CDR3: CASSQVLQGGNTIYF
DNA: TGTGCCAGCAGCCAAGTTCTACAGGGAGGAAACACCATATATTTT
D: -
size: once
V: TRBV3-1
J: TRBJ1-3

CDR3: CASNFRPRLAGDHNEQFF
DNA: TGTGCCAGCAACTTCCGGCCCCGTTTAGCGGGAGATCACAATGAGCAGTTCTTC
D: TRBD2
size: -
V: TRBV12-3/TRBV12-4
J: TRBJ2-1

CDR3: CASSPSGHFGALHF
DNA: TGTGCCAGCAGCCCTTCGGGGCATTTCGGGGCCCTCCACTTT
D: -
size: -
V: TRBV9
J: TRBJ1-6

CDR3: CASSTGDLKGYTF
DNA: TGTGCCAGCTCCACGGGCGACCTCAAGGGCTACACCTTC
D: -
size: -
V: TRBV3-1
J: TRBJ1-2

CDR3: CASTRGTDYGYTF
DNA: TGTGCCAGCACTAGAGGGACAGATTATGGCTACACCTTC
D: TRBD1
size: -
V: TRBV9
J: TRBJ1-2

CDR3: CASSLWGSLQDTQYF
DNA: TGTGCCAGCAGCTTATGGGGGTCTTTACAAGATACGCAGTATTTT
D: -
size: -
V: TRBV7-3
J: TRBJ2-3

CDR3: CATSDAWGVTYEQYF
DNA: TGTGCCACCAGTGATGCCTGGGGTGTTACCTACGAGCAGTACTTC
D: -
size: -
V: TRBV24-1
J: TRBJ2-7

CDR3: CASSSPADRRKETQYF
DNA: TGTGCCAGCAGCTCCCCCGCGGACAGGAGAAAAGAGACCCAGTACTTC
D: TRBD1
size: -
V: TRBV13
J: TRBJ2-5

CDR3: CSARDLGGEKLFF
DNA: TGCAGTGCTAGAGATCTCGGGGGGGAAAAACTGTTTTTT
D: -
size: -
V: TRBV20-1
J: TRBJ1-4

CDR3: CAWSGLGRNYGYTF
DNA: TGTGCCTGGAGTGGGCTTGGGAGGAACTATGGCTACACCTTC
D: -
size: -
V: TRBV30
J: TRBJ1-2

CDR3: CASSSSSGTTDTQYF
DNA: TGTGCCAGCAGTTCTTCTAGCGGGACCACAGATACGCAGTATTTT
D: TRBD2
size: -
V: TRBV28
J: TRBJ2-3

CDR3: CSARVRGLAQGKNEQFF
DNA: TGCAGTGCTAGAGTGCGCGGACTAGCTCAAGGGAAAAATGAGCAGTTCTTC
D: TRBD2
size: -
V: TRBV20-1
J: TRBJ2-1